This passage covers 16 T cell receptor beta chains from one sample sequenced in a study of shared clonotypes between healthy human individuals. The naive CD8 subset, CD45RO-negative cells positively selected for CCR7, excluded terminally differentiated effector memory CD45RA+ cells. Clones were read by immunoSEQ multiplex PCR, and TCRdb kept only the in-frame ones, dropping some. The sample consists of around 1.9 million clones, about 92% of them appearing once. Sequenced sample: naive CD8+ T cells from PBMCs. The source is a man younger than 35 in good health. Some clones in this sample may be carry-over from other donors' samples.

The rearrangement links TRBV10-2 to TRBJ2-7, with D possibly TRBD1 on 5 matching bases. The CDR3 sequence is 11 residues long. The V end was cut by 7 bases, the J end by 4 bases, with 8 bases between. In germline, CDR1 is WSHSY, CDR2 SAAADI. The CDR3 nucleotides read TGCGCCAGCAAGTCAGGGTACGAGCAGTACTTC. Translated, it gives CASKSGYEQYF.

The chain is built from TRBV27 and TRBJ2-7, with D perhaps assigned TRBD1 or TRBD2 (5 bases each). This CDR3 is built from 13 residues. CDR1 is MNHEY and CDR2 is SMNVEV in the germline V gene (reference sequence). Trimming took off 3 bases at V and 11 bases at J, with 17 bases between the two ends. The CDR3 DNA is TGTGCCAGCAGTTTGCGCCGGGACGGGCTGGAGTACTTC. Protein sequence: CASSLRRDGLEYF.

CDR3 nucleotides: TGCGCCAGCAGCCAAGATCCCTGGCCCAATTCACCCCTCCACTTT. As protein: CASSQDPWPNSPLHF. This chain uses TRBV4-1 with TRBJ1-6; D is undetermined. This CDR3 region has 15 residues. Germline V CDR1 and CDR2: MGHRA, YSYEKL. The germline V and J ends were trimmed by 0 bases and 7 bases, with 10 bases remaining between them.

The CDR3 region is CASSTDEVWREMGTDTQYF. CDR3 DNA: TGTGCCAGTAGTACAGACGAGGTCTGGCGGGAGATGGGCACAGATACGCAGTATTTT. The chain joins TRBV19 to TRBJ2-3; 7 bases are shared with TRBD2. The germline V gene has CDR1 LNHDA and CDR2 SQIVND (reference sequence). V lost 4 bases, J lost 1 base, and 17 bases stayed unmatched. The CDR3 sequence is 19 residues long.

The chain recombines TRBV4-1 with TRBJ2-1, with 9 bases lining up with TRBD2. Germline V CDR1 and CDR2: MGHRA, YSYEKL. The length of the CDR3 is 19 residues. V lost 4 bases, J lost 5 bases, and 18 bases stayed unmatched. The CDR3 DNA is TGCGCCAGCAGCCTACAGGGCGCTGGAGCGGGAGGACCCCACAATGAGCAGTTCTTC. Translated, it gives CASSLQGAGAGGPHNEQFF.

CDR3 sequence: CASRPDLIPNQPQHF. In DNA, the CDR3 is TGTGCCAGTAGACCGGACCTTATCCCCAATCAGCCCCAGCATTTT. J is TRBJ1-5 and V is TRBV19; D not certain. This CDR3 is 15 amino acids long. The V gene's germline CDR1 is LNHDA and CDR2 SQIVND (reference sequence). V was pared by 6 bases and J by 3 bases, with 15 bases between.

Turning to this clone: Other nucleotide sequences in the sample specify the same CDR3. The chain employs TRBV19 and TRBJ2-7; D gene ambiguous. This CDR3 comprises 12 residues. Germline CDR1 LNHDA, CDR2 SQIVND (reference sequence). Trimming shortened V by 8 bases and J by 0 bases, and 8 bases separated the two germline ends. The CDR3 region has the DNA TGTGCCAGTTCACCCAGCTCCTACGAGCAGTACTTC. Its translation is CASSPSSYEQYF.

CDR3: CAISGTSGRGETQYF. CDR3 in DNA: TGTGCCATCAGTGGGACTAGCGGGAGAGGGGAGACCCAGTACTTC. The rearrangement links TRBV10-3 to TRBJ2-5; 13 positions agree with TRBD2. The germline CDR1 and CDR2 sequences are ENHRY and SYGVKD. The V gene end was trimmed by 4 bases and the J gene end by 5 bases; junction bases not matched to a gene: 4. The CDR3 sequence is 15 residues long.

In nucleotides, the CDR3 is TGCGCCAGCAGCCACCAGGGGGTCGGCGAGCAGTACTTC. This codes for CASSHQGVGEQYF. This rearrangement joins TRBV4-1 to TRBJ2-7; 7 bases are shared with TRBD1. Germline V gives CDR1 MGHRA, CDR2 YSYEKL. The CDR3 extends over 13 amino acids. With 3 bases clipped from V and 6 bases from J, the junction kept 5 bases outside the gene matches.

For the CDR3, the DNA is TGTGCCAGCAGTTTCACAGGCCCTACGGGGGCCAACGTCCTGACTTTC. Its translation is CASSFTGPTGANVLTF. The chain carries TRBV27 and TRBJ2-6; TRBD1 might be the D (5 bases). The V and J ends lost 3 bases and 4 bases respectively, with 13 bases between them. The CDR3 loop spans 16 amino acids. CDR1 is MNHEY, CDR2 SMNVEV, per germline (reference sequence).

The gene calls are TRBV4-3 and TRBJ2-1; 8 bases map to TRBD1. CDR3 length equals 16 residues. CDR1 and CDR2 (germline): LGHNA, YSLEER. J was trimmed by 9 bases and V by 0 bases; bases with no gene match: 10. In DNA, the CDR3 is TGCGCCAGCAGCCAAGACAAAAAACCAGGGGGCCTTGAGCAGTTCTTC. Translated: CASSQDKKPGGLEQFF.

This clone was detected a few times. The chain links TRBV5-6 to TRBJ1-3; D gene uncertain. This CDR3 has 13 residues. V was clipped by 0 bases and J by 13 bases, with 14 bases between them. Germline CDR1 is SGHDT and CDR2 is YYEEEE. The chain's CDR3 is CASSLAQGLEIYF. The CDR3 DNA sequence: TGTGCCAGCAGCTTGGCCCAAGGACTGGAAATATATTTT.

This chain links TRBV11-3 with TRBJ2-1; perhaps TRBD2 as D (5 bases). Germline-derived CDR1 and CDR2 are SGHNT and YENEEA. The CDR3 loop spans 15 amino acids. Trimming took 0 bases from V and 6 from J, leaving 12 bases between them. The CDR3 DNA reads TGTGCCAGCAGCTTAGATCAACTAGTTGGCAATGAGCAGTTCTTC. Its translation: CASSLDQLVGNEQFF.

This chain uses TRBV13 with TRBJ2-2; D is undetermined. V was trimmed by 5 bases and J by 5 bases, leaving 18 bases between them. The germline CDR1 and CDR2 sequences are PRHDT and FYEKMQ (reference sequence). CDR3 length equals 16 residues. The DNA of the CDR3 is TGTGCCAGCAGCCAACTGTTCGGAGTGGGGACCGGGGAGCTGTTTTTT. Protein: CASSQLFGVGTGELFF.

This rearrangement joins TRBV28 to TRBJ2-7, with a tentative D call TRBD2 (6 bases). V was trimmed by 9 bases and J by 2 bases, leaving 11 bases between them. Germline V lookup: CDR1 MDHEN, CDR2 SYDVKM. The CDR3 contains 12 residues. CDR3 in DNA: TGTGCCAGTACAGCGGGCCCCTACGAGCAGTACTTC. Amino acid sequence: CASTAGPYEQYF.

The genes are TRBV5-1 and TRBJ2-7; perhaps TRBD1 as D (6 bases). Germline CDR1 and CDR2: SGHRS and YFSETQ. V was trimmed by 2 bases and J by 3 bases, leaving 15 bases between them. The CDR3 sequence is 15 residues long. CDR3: CASSFMDSVGYEQYF. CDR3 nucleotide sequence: TGCGCCAGCAGCTTCATGGACAGTGTGGGCTACGAGCAGTACTTC.